The sequence of this T cell receptor (beta chain) was determined in a study of a mutant IDH1 vaccine in newly diagnosed glioma. About the research overall: Most had both radiotherapy and temozolomide beforehand; others had only one.

Whole-study findings and limits: Pseudoprogression appears to have had no connection to changes in top peripheral T cell clonotypes.

The CDR3 is 14 amino acids. Germline trimming cut 0 bases from V and 6 bases from J; bases unmatched to any gene: 5. CDR1 is SGHTA and CDR2 is FQGNSA in the germline V gene. Time point given: week 23, last vaccination. Alongside topical imiquimod, each dose of vaccine comprised 300 ug of mutant IDH1 20-mer peptide. Each tumor in the donors was a new WHO grade 3 or 4 astrocytoma, IDH1-mutant and ATRX-lost. Comments on this clone: What it binds is not known.

Here immunoSEQ multiplex PCR was the method, and the copy in TCRdb shows in-frame clones only, minus some. The sample contains under 70,000 clones, 84% of which appear only once. The sample here was PBMCs, taken from a glioma patient whose treatment included an IDH1 peptide vaccine. The chain carries TRBV7-2 and TRBJ2-7, with 7 bases aligning to TRBD1. This sequence originates from a man aged 18-30 years with glioma. CDR3 sequence (DNA): TGTGCCAGCAGCTTAGCCAGACAGGGCTTCGAGCAGTACTTC. It specifies CASSLARQGFEQYF.